This T cell receptor beta chain appears in the sequencing data of a study of monozygotic twins with inflammatory bowel disease. Study-wide points: Inverse Simpson values showed less TCRbeta diversity in IBD patients than in their healthy co-twins.

Using the 5' RACE reads, TCRdb records one entry per CDR3 protein without DNA. This listing includes roughly 330,000 distinct CDR3 sequences. Comments on this clonotype: The antigen is unknown.

This CDR3 comprises 15 residues. From germline, CDR1 is KGHSH and CDR2 LQKENI. This clonotype was sampled from a human donor with ulcerative colitis or Crohn's disease, or a healthy co-twin of an affected twin (not recorded which). Sequenced material: blood. The V call is TRBV18, the J call TRBJ2-4; TCRdb outputs TRBD2, but without DNA this stays unchecked. Here the CDR3 reads CASSPQRAEKNIQYF.